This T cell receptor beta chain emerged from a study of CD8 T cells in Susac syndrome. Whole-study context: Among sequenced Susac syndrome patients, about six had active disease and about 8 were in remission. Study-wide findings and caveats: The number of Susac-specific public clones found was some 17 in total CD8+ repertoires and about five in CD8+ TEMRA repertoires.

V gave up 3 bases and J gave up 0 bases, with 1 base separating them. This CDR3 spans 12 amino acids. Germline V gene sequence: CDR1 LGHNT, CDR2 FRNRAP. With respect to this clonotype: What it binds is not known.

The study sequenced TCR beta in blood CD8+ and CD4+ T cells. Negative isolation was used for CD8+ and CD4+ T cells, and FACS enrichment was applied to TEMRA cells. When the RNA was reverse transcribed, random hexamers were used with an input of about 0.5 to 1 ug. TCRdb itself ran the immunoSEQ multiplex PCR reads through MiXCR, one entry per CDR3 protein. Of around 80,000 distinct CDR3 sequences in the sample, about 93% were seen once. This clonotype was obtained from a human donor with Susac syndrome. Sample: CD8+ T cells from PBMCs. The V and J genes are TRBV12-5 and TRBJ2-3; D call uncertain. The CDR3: CASGFSTDTQYF. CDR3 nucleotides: TGTGCTAGTGGTTTTAGCACAGATACGCAGTATTTT.